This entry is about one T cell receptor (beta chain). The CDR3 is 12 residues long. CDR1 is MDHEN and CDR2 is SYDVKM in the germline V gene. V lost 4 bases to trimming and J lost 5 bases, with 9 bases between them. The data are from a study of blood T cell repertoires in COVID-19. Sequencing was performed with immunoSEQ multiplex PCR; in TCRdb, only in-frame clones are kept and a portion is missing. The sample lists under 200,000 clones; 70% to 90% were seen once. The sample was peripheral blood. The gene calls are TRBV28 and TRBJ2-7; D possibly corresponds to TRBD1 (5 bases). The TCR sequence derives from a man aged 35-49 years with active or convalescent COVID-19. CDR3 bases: TGTGCCAGCAGTTCCAGGGCCCACGAGCAGTACTTC. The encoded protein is CASSSRAHEQYF.